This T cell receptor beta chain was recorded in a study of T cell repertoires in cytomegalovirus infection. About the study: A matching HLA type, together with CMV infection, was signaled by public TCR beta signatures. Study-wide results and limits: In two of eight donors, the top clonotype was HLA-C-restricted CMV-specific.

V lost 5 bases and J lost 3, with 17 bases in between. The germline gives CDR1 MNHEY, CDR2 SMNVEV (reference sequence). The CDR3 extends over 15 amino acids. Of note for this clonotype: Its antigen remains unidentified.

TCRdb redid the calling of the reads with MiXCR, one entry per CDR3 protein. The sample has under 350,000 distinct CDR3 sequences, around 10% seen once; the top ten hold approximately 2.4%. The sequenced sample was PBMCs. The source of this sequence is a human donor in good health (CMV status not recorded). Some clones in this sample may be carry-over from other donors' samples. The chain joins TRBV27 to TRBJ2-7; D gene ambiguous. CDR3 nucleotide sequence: TGTGCCAGCAGTCCAAACGGACGAGCAGGCTACGAGCAGTACGTC. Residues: CASSPNGRAGYEQYV.